This TCR beta chain comes out of a study of vaccination and CD4 T cells after COVID-19. Treatment denoted: roughly 11-day PBMC culture with coronavirus spike peptide pools or control peptides (ViraFEST assay). This CDR3 comprises 15 residues. The V end lost 0 bases, the J end lost 2 bases, and 10 bases lay between the germline ends. The germline gives CDR1 MRHNA, CDR2 SNTAGT. This clonotype was observed a handful of times. Its antigen is currently unknown. An Oncomine TCR Beta short-read assay was used to sequence the DNA from cultured CD4+ T cells. TCRdb itself ran the PCR reads through MiXCR, one entry per CDR3 protein. This sample has fewer than 13,000 distinct CDR3 sequences; 66% occur once, and the top ten carry 26%.

The V and J genes are TRBV6-4 and TRBJ1-2; D is uncertain. The specimen was CD4+ T cells from blood, cultured in vitro. This sequence originates from a human donor who had recovered from COVID-19. The CDR3 coding sequence is TGTGCCAGCAGTGACTCGGGAGGGAAGAACTATGGCTACACCTTC. Translated: CASSDSGGKNYGYTF.